Sequencing of this T cell receptor (beta chain) was carried out in a study of T cell responses to AZD1222 COVID-19 vaccine. Overall study results and limits: Clonal diversity was possibly underestimated; the donors were predominantly white British and more often female. Close to half of all spike-specific TCRs reportedly target regions of the variants that are unmutated.

Second doses that came at about 4 or about 12 weeks were put together. The V end was cut by 6 bases, the J end by 5 bases, with 16 bases between. Germline CDR1 reads LGHDT; CDR2 reads YNNKEL (reference sequence). The CDR3 is 14 residues long. TCRdb's table, derived via immunoSEQ multiplex PCR, lists solely in-frame clones and lacks some. The sample lists roughly 160,000 clones, 85% to 90% seen once, with approximately 4.5% in the top ten. For this clone: The antigen remains undetermined.

Sample: peripheral blood, taken 28 days after the second AZD1222 dose. The chain couples TRBV3-1 (or the pseudogene TRBV3-2) to TRBJ1-1, with D tentatively TRBD1 (5 bases). This TCR derives from an adult who received the AZD1222 COVID-19 vaccine. CDR3 coding DNA: TGTGCCAGCAGGGGGGGGGACCGTGGGACTGAAGCTTTCTTT. This gives the protein CASRGGDRGTEAFF.